This is a list of T cell receptor beta chains from one sample in a study of blood T cells in healthy people across ages. MiXCR, applied by TCRdb to the 5' RACE reads, yields one record per CDR3 protein. Here the sample spans around 650,000 distinct CDR3 sequences, approximately 30% being singletons. Sequencing was carried out using blood. The receptors were sampled from a woman of 80 years or more in good health. Both conserved end residues are part of each CDR3. A D gene is named only where the DNA matches it firmly. Clone sizes are given selectively: once, few, many, or a class where the clone is expanded.

J,size,D,V,CDR3,DNA
TRBJ2-3,NA,NA,TRBV24-1,CATSDADSGSSTDTQYF,TGTGCCACCAGTGACGCCGATAGCGGATCTAGCACAGATACGCAGTATTTT
TRBJ2-1,NA,TRBD2,TRBV20-1,CSARPTLGGGTNEQFF,TGCAGTGCTAGACCCACCTTGGGCGGGGGGACCAATGAGCAGTTCTTC
TRBJ2-7,NA,NA,TRBV5-1,CASSFIGHEQYF,TGCGCCAGCAGCTTTATAGGGCACGAGCAGTACTTC
TRBJ1-4,few,TRBD1,TRBV28,CASSLLTGGNEKLFF,TGTGCCAGCAGCCTCCTCACAGGGGGTAATGAAAAACTGTTTTTT
TRBJ2-7,many,TRBD1,TRBV6-5,CASRDKGTAPSYEQYF,TGTGCCAGCAGGGATAAAGGGACAGCCCCCTCCTACGAGCAGTACTTC
TRBJ2-7,many,NA,TRBV3-1,CASSQDMDAVEQYF,TGTGCCAGCAGCCAAGATATGGATGCTGTCGAGCAGTACTTC
TRBJ2-7,many,NA,TRBV28,CASLSGYEQYF,TGTGCCAGCCTTTCGGGGTACGAGCAGTACTTC
TRBJ2-1,NA,TRBD2,TRBV27,CASSLSGAGGRNEQFF,TGTGCCAGCAGTTTATCTGGGGCGGGGGGGCGAAATGAGCAGTTCTTC
TRBJ1-1,NA,NA,TRBV20-1,CLVGGGIGTEAFF,TGCCTGGTCGGGGGGGGGATCGGGACTGAAGCTTTCTTT
TRBJ2-5,NA,NA,TRBV15,CATSRGLAETQYF,TGTGCCACCAGCAGAGGCTTAGCTGAGACCCAGTACTTC
TRBJ1-2,many,TRBD1,TRBV4-3,CASRGTGYGYTF,TGCGCCAGCAGGGGGACAGGTTATGGCTACACCTTC
TRBJ2-3,NA,TRBD1,TRBV20-1,CSADPLTGGITDTQYF,TGCAGTGCTGACCCACTGACAGGGGGCATCACAGATACGCAGTATTTT
TRBJ2-6,many,NA,TRBV12-3/TRBV12-4,CASSTRAPTTSGANVLTF,TGTGCCAGCAGTACGAGGGCCCCGACGACCTCTGGGGCCAACGTCCTGACTTTC
TRBJ2-7,many,TRBD1,TRBV5-6,CASSLHGVTGPYEQYF,TGTGCCAGCAGCTTGCATGGCGTGACAGGGCCATACGAGCAGTACTTC
TRBJ1-2,many,TRBD1,TRBV20-1,CSASAGGYGYTF,TGCAGTGCTAGTGCAGGGGGCTATGGCTACACCTTC
TRBJ2-1,NA,NA,TRBV5-1,CASSLVSSHDEQFF,TGCGCCAGCAGCTTGGTATCTAGTCACGATGAGCAGTTCTTC
TRBJ2-1,NA,TRBD1,TRBV10-3,CAITTTGNERFF,TGTGCCATCACCACGACAGGGAACGAGCGGTTCTTC
TRBJ1-2,many,NA,TRBV10-2,CASQGDYGYTF,TGCGCCAGTCAGGGTGACTATGGCTACACCTTC
TRBJ2-7,few,NA,TRBV6-2/TRBV6-3,CASTRGISEQYF,TGTGCCAGCACCCGAGGCATATCCGAGCAGTACTTC
TRBJ1-1,many,TRBD1,TRBV7-2,CASSPTRTGGGNTEAFF,TGTGCCAGCAGCCCCACCCGGACAGGGGGCGGGAACACTGAAGCTTTCTTT
TRBJ2-2,NA,TRBD1,TRBV4-3,CASSQMGQGVGELFF,TGCGCCAGCAGCCAGATGGGACAGGGGGTCGGGGAGCTGTTTTTT
TRBJ1-4,many,NA,TRBV15,CATSRAGGGEKLFF,TGTGCCACCAGCAGAGCTGGGGGCGGTGAAAAACTGTTTTTT
TRBJ1-1,NA,TRBD1,TRBV19,CASSLGRRTGITGAFF,TGTGCCAGTAGTTTGGGGCGGAGGACAGGGATCACTGGAGCTTTCTTT
TRBJ2-3,NA,TRBD2,TRBV6-5,CATRGGLAGTDTQYF,TGTGCCACCCGAGGCGGACTAGCGGGCACAGATACGCAGTATTTT
TRBJ2-3,many,TRBD1,TRBV7-3,CASSFQGATDTQYF,TGTGCCAGCAGCTTTCAGGGGGCCACAGATACGCAGTATTTT
TRBJ2-1,many,TRBD1,TRBV18,CASSPSQGYEQFF,TGTGCCAGCTCGCCTTCACAGGGGTATGAGCAGTTCTTC
TRBJ2-3,few,NA,TRBV28,CASSLGRTNFQYF,TGTGCCAGCAGTTTAGGTCGGACAAACTTTCAGTATTTT
TRBJ2-2,few,NA,TRBV7-2,CASSARGSGELFF,TGTGCCAGCAGCGCCAGGGGTTCCGGGGAGCTGTTTTTT
TRBJ2-1,many,TRBD1,TRBV11-2,CASSLARTGDYNEQFF,TGTGCCAGCAGCTTAGCTCGGACAGGGGATTACAATGAGCAGTTCTTC
TRBJ2-4,many,NA,TRBV6-2/TRBV6-3,CASSYVGDRKNIQYF,TGTGCCAGCAGTTACGTGGGGGACCGAAAAAACATTCAGTACTTC
TRBJ2-2,NA,TRBD1,TRBV6-2/TRBV6-3,CASSQGQDPNTGELFF,TGTGCCAGCAGCCAAGGACAGGACCCGAACACCGGGGAGCTGTTTTTT
TRBJ2-7,many,NA,TRBV5-5,CASSLGDISYEQYF,TGTGCCAGCAGCTTGGGAGACATTTCCTACGAGCAGTACTTC
TRBJ2-3,NA,TRBD2,TRBV4-3,CASSQDLVLAGSTSTDTQYF,TGCGCCAGCAGCCAAGATCTTGTACTAGCGGGTTCTACTAGCACAGATACGCAGTATTTT
TRBJ2-2,NA,TRBD2,TRBV4-3,CATRLAHLGTGELFF,TGCGCCACCCGACTAGCGCATCTCGGGACCGGGGAGCTGTTTTTT
TRBJ1-4,NA,TRBD1,TRBV14,CASSQQVTGQFNEKLFF,TGTGCCAGCAGCCAACAAGTGACAGGGCAGTTTAATGAAAAACTGTTTTTT
TRBJ2-1,many,TRBD1,TRBV27,CASSSGTGLNEQFF,TGTGCCAGCTCCTCCGGGACAGGACTCAATGAGCAGTTCTTC
TRBJ1-5,NA,NA,TRBV7-7,CASSVNPHERDSNQPQHF,TGTGCCAGCAGCGTAAACCCCCACGAAAGGGATAGCAATCAGCCCCAGCATTTT
TRBJ1-2,few,TRBD1,TRBV27,CANLDPGQGWDGYTF,TGTGCCAACCTCGATCCGGGACAGGGGTGGGATGGCTACACCTTC
TRBJ2-3,few,NA,TRBV30,CAWSRLGGATDTQYF,TGTGCCTGGAGTAGACTGGGGGGAGCCACAGATACGCAGTATTTT
TRBJ1-2,few,TRBD1,TRBV12-3/TRBV12-4,CASSPDRAKDYGYTF,TGTGCCAGCAGTCCAGACAGGGCTAAGGACTATGGCTACACCTTC
TRBJ2-6,NA,NA,TRBV5-1,CASSSKNERANVLTF,TGCGCCAGCAGCTCAAAAAACGAGAGGGCCAACGTCCTGACTTTC
TRBJ2-1,many,TRBD2,TRBV25-1,CASSEAWASGGSYNEQFF,TGTGCCAGCAGTGAAGCCTGGGCTAGCGGAGGCTCCTACAATGAGCAGTTCTTC
TRBJ1-6,many,TRBD1,TRBV5-1,CASRQGSTYNSPLHF,TGCGCCAGCAGACAGGGGAGCACCTATAATTCACCCCTCCACTTT
TRBJ1-2,many,TRBD1,TRBV7-2,CASSSRGQGADGYTF,TGTGCCAGCAGCTCCAGAGGACAGGGGGCTGATGGCTACACCTTC
TRBJ2-7,once,NA,TRBV19,CARSINSAGEQYF,TGTGCCAGGAGTATTAACAGTGCGGGCGAGCAGTACTTC
TRBJ2-5,many,NA,TRBV7-2,CASSLAPSSQETQYF,TGTGCCAGCAGCTTAGCTCCATCATCCCAAGAGACCCAGTACTTC
TRBJ1-4,NA,NA,TRBV9,CASSVQGSINEKLFF,TGTGCCAGCAGCGTCCAGGGGAGCATTAATGAAAAACTGTTTTTT
TRBJ2-7,many,NA,TRBV20-1,CSARSEDRLLSEQYF,TGCAGTGCTAGATCGGAGGACAGACTTCTTAGCGAGCAGTACTTC